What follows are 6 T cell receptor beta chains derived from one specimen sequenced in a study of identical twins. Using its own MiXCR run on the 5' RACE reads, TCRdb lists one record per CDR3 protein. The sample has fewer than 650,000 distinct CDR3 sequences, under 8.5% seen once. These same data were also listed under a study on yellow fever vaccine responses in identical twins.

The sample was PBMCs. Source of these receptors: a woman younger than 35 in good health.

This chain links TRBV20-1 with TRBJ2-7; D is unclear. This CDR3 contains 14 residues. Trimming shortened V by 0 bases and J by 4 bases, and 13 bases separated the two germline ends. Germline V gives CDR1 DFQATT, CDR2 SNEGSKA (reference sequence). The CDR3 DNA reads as TGCAGTGCTAGAGATAGCAGTCTAGTATACGAGCAGTACGTC. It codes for CSARDSSLVYEQYV.

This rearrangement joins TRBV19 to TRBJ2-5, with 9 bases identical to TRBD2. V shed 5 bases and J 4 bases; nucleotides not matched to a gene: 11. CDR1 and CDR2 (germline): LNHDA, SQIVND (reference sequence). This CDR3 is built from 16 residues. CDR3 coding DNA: TGTGCCAGTAGTGATAGCGGGAGTTCTCTCGGAGAGACCCAGTACTTC. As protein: CASSDSGSSLGETQYF.

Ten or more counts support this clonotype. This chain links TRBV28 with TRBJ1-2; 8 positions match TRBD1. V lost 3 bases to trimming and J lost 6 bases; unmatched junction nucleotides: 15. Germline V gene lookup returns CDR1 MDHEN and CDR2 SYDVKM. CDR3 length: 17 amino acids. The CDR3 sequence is CASSFLLISQGGDGYTF. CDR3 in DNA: TGTGCCAGCAGTTTCCTACTAATCTCACAGGGGGGTGATGGCTACACCTTC.

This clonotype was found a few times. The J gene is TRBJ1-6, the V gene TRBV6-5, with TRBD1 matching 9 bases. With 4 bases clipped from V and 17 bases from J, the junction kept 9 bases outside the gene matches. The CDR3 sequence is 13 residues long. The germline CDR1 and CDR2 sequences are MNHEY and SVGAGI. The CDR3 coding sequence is TGTGCCAGCAGTTCGAGACAGGGGGTCGGTTTCCACTTT. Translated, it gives CASSSRQGVGFHF.

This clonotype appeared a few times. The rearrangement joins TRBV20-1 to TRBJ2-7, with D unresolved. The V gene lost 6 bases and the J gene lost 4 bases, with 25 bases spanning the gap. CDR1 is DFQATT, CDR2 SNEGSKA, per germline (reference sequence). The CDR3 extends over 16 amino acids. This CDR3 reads CSANNPLGVVRYEQYF. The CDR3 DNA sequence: TGCAGTGCCAACAACCCTCTTGGGGTAGTAAGGTACGAGCAGTACTTC.

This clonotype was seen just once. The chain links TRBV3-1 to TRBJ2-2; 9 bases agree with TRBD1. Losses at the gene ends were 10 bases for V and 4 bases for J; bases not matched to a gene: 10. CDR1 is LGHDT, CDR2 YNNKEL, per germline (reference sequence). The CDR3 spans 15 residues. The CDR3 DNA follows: TGTGCCACCTCCAAACAGGGGGCGGGCACCGGGGAGCTGTTTTTT. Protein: CATSKQGAGTGELFF.